The following is a T cell receptor beta chain sequence with its context. What it binds is unknown. This record comes from a study of T cells after yellow fever vaccination. Study-wide results and limits: The booster saw the reappearance of most primary-vaccination clones (approximately 97% CD4, almost 90% CD8).

Researchers made TCR cDNA using 5'RACE template switching, and this step added a universal primer site and UMIs. TCRdb re-called the 5' RACE reads with MiXCR, one entry per CDR3 protein. The profile covers approximately 350,000 distinct CDR3 sequences, with under 14% appearing a single time and more than 15% taken by the ten largest. This clonotype was obtained from a man between 18 and 29 years old who received the YFV17D yellow fever vaccine. Sequences were derived from PBMCs, sampled on the day of the first yellow fever vaccination.

The DNA for the CDR3 is TGTGCCAGCAGCTTACTTCGGGAGGATGAGCAGTTCTTC. The encoded protein is CASSLLREDEQFF. V and J are TRBV7-9 and TRBJ2-1, with 7 bases fitting TRBD2. The CDR3 runs to 13 residues. CDR1 and CDR2 (germline): SEHNR, FQNEAQ (reference sequence). After removal of 2 bases from V and 8 bases from J, the junction contained 3 bases not matched to a gene.